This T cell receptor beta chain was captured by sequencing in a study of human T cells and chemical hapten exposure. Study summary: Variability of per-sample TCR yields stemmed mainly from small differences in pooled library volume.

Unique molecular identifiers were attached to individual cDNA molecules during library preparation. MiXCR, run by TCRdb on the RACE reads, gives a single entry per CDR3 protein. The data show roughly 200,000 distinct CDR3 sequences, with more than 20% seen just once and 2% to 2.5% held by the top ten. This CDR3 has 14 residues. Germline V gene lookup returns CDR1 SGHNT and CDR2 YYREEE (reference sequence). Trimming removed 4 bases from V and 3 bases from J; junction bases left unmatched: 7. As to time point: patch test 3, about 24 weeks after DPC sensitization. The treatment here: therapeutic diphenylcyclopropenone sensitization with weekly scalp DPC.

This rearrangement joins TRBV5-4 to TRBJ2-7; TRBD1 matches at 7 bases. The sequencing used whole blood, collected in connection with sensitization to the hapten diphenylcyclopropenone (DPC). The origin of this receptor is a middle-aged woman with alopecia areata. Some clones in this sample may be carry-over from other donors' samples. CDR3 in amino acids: CASSGGQKYYEQYF. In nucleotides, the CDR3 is TGTGCCAGCAGCGGGGGACAGAAATACTACGAGCAGTACTTC.